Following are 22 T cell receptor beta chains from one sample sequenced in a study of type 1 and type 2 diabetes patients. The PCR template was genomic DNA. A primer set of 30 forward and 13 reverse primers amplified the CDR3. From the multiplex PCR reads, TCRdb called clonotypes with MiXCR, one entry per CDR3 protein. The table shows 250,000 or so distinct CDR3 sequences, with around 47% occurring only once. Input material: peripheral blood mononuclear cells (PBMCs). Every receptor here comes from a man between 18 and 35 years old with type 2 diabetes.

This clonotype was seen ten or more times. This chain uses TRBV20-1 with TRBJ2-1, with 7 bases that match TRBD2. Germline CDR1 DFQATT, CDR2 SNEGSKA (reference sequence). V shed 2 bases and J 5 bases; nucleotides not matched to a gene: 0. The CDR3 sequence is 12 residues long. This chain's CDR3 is CSARLADNEQFF. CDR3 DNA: TGCAGTGCTAGACTAGCGGACAATGAGCAGTTCTTC.

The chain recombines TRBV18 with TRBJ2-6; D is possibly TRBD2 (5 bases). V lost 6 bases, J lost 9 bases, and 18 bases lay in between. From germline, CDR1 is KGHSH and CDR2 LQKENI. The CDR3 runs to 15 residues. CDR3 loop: CASSSEAFGFNVLTF. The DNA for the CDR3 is TGTGCCAGCTCGTCGGAGGCCTTTGGATTCAACGTCCTGACTTTC.

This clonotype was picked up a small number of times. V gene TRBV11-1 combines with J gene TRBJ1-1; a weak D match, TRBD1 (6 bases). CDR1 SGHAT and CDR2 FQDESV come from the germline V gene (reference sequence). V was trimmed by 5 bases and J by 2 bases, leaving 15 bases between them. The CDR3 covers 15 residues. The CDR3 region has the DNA TGTGCCAGCAGCGACTGGGGACACCCAAACACTGAAGCTTTCTTT. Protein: CASSDWGHPNTEAFF.

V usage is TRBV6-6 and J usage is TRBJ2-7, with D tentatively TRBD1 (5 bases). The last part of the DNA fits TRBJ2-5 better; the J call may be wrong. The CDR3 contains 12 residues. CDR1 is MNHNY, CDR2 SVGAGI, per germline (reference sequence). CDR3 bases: TGTGCCAGCACCCGAAACAGGGAGACCCAGTACTTC. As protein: CASTRNRETQYF.

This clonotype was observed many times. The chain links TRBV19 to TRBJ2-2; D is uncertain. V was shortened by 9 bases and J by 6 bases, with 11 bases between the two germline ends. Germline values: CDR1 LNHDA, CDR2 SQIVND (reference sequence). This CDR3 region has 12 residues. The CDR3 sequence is CASSLGPGELFF. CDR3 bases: TGTGCCAGCAGCCTAGGTCCCGGGGAGCTGTTTTTT.

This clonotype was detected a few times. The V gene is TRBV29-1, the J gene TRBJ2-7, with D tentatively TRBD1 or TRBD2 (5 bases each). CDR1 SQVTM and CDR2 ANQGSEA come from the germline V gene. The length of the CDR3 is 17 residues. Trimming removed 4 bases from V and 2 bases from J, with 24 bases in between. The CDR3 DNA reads TGCAGCGTTGCGCGAGGGGTCCGTGGGCGACTTGCCTACGAGCAGTACTTC. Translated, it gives CSVARGVRGRLAYEQYF.

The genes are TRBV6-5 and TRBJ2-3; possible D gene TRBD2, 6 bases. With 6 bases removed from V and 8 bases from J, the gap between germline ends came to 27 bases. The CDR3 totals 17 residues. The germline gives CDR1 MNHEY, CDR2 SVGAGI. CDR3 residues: CASSRVPPGLTEGTQYF. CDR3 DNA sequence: TGTGCCAGCAGCCGGGTACCTCCGGGACTCACGGAGGGTACGCAGTATTTT.

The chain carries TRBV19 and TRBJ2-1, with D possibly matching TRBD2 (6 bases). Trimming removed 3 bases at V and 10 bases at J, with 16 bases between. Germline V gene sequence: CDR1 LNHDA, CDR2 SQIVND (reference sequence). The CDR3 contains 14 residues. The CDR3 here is CASSIGGLGGEQFF. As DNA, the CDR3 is TGTGCCAGTAGTATCGGGGGTTTGGGTGGGGAGCAGTTCTTC.

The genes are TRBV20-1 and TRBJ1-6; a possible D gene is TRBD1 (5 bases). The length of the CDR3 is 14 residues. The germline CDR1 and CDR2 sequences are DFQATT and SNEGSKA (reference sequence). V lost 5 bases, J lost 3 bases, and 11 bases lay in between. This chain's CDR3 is CSASQGNYNSPLHF. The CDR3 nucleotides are TGCAGTGCTTCTCAGGGAAACTATAATTCACCCCTCCACTTT.

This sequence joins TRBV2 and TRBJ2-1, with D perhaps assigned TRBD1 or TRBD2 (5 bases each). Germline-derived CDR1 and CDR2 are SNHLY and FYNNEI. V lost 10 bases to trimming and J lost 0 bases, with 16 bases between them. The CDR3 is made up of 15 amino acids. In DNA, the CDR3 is TGTGCCACCTCGAGGGGTAGTAGCTCCTACAATGAGCAGTTCTTC. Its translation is CATSRGSSSYNEQFF. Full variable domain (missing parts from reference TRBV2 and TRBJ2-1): EPEVTQTPSHQVTQMGQEVILRCVPISNHLYFYWYRQILGQKVEFLVSFYNNEISEKSEIFDDQFSVERPDGSNFTLKIRSTKLEDSAMYFCATSRGSSSYNEQFFGPGTRLTVL.

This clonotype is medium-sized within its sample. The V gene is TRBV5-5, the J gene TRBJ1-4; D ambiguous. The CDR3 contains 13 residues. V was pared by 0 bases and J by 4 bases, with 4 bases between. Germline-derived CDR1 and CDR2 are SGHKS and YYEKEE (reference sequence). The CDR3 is CASSLDLNEKLFF. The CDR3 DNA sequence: TGTGCCAGCAGCTTGGATCTTAATGAAAAACTGTTTTTT.

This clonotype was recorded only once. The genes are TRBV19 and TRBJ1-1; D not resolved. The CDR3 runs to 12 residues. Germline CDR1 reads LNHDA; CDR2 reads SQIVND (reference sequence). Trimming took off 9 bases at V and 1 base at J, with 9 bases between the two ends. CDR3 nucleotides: TGTGCCAGCAAACGAAAGAACACTGAAGCTTTCTTT. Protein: CASKRKNTEAFF.

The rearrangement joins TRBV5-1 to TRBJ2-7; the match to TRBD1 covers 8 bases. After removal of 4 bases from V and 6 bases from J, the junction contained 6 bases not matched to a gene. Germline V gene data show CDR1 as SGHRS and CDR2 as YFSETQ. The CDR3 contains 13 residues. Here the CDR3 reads CASSRRQGSEQYF. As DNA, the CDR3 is TGCGCCAGCAGCCGAAGACAGGGGTCCGAGCAGTACTTC.

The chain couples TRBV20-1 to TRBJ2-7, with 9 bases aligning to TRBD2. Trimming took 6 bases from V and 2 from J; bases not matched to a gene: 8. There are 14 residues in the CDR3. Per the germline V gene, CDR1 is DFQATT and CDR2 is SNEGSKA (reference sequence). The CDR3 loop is CSARASGTPYEQYF. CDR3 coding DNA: TGCAGTGCCAGGGCTAGCGGGACGCCCTACGAGCAGTACTTC.

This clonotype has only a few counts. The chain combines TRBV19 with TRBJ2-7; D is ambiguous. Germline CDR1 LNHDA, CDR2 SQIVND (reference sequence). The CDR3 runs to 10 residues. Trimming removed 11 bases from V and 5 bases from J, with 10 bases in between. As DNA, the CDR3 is TGTGCCGCCGGAAGCCACGAGCAGTACTTC. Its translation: CAAGSHEQYF.

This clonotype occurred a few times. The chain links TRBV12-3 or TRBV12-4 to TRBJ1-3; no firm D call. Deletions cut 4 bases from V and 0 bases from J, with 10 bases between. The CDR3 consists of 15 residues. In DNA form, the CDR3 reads TGTGCCAGCAGTTCCCCCACGTCCTCTGGAAACACCATATATTTT. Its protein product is CASSSPTSSGNTIYF.

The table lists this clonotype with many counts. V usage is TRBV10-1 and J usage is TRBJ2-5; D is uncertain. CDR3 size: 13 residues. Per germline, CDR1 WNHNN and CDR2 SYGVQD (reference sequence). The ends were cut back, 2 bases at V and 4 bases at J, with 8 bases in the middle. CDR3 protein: CASSERTVETQYF. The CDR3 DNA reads TGCGCCAGCAGTGAGAGGACGGTAGAGACCCAGTACTTC.

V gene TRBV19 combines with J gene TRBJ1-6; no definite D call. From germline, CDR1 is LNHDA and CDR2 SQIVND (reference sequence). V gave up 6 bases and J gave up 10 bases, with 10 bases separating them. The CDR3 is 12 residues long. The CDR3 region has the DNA TGTGCCAGTAGCCGCGCGGGGTCACCCCTCCACTTT. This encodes CASSRAGSPLHF.

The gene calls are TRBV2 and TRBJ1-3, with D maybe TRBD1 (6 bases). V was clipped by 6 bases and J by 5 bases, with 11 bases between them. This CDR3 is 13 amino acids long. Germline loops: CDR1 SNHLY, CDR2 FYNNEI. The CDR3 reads CASSPDRRNTIYF. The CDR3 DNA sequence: TGTGCCAGCAGCCCGGACAGAAGAAACACCATATATTTT. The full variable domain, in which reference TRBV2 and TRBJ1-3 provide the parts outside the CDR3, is EPEVTQTPSHQVTQMGQEVILRCVPISNHLYFYWYRQILGQKVEFLVSFYNNEISEKSEIFDDQFSVERPDGSNFTLKIRSTKLEDSAMYFCASSPDRRNTIYFGEGSWLTVV.

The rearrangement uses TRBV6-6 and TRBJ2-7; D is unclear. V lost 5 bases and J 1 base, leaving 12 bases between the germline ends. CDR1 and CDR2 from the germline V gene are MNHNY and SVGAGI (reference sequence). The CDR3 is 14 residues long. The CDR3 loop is CASSTNRASYEQYF. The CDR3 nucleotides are TGTGCCAGCAGTACAAACCGGGCTTCCTACGAGCAGTACTTC.

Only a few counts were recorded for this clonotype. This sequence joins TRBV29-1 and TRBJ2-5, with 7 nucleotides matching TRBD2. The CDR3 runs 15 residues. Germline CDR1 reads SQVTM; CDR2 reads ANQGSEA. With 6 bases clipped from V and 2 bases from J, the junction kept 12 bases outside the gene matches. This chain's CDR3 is CSVATGLSGQETQYF. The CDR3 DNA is TGCAGCGTGGCTACGGGACTAAGCGGACAAGAGACCCAGTACTTC.

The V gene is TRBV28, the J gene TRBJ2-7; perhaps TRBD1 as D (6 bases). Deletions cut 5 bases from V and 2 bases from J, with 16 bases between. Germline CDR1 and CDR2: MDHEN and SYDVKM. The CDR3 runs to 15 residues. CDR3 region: CASSQQGAPTYEQYF. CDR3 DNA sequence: TGTGCCAGCAGTCAACAGGGTGCCCCAACCTACGAGCAGTACTTC. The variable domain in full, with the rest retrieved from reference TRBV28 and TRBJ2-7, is DVKVTQSSRYLVKRTGEKVFLECVQDMDHENMFWYRQDPGLGLRLIYFSYDVKMKEKGDIPEGYSVSREKKERFSLILESASTNQTSMYLCASSQQGAPTYEQYFGPGTRLTVT.